This T cell receptor beta chain was sequenced for a study of T cell responses to AZD1222 COVID-19 vaccine. The method was immunoSEQ multiplex PCR; TCRdb's version includes in-frame clones alone and lacks a portion of them. The repertoire holds roughly 150,000 clones, with 85% to 95% as singletons. For this clone: No antigen is known for it.

Study-wide results and caveats: Mostly white British, mostly female donors; authors suggested clonal diversity may be underestimated.

The source of this sequence is an adult in good health. The source was peripheral blood, collected on day 0 of AZD1222 vaccination.

Here the CDR3 reads CASSFRGATGSEAFF. The CDR3 DNA sequence: TGCGCCAGCAGCTTTAGGGGCGCAACAGGGTCTGAAGCTTTCTTT. The chain has TRBV5-1 and TRBJ1-1; perhaps TRBD1 as D (6 bases). V was clipped by 2 bases and J by 6 bases, with 17 bases between them. This CDR3 has 15 residues. CDR1 is SGHRS, CDR2 YFSETQ, per germline.